The rows below give T cell receptor beta chains drawn from one sample of a study of identical twins. TCRdb reprocessed the 5' RACE reads via MiXCR and lists one record per CDR3 protein. The data hold under 250,000 distinct CDR3 sequences, with around 10% observed a single time. Sequenced input: memory (CD45RO+) T cells sorted from blood. Receptors originate from a woman between 18 and 29 years old in good health. Both conserved end residues are part of each CDR3. The D gene is left open where the match is weak. Not all rows give a size; the values are once, few, many and, for expanded clones, a class.

CDR3,DNA,size,V,J,D
CASSSDPWAGKTQYF,TGTGCCAGCAGCTCCGATCCTTGGGCGGGCAAGACCCAGTACTTC,many,TRBV4-2,TRBJ2-5,.
CSAGPAYEQYF,TGCAGTGCCGGACCTGCCTACGAGCAGTACTTC,.,TRBV20-1,TRBJ2-7,.
CSARRQGATYEQYF,TGCAGTGCTAGACGACAGGGGGCCACCTACGAGCAGTACTTC,.,TRBV20-1,TRBJ2-7,TRBD1
CASSLVSGSTEAFF,TGCGCCAGCAGCTTGGTTTCGGGGAGCACTGAAGCTTTCTTT,.,TRBV5-1,TRBJ1-1,.
CASRAGRGAAKNIQYF,TGTGCCAGCAGAGCGGGACGGGGGGCGGCCAAAAACATTCAGTACTTC,.,TRBV6-2/TRBV6-3,TRBJ2-4,.
CASRLAGPAGVSYEQYF,TGTGCAAGTCGCTTAGCGGGTCCAGCGGGAGTCTCCTACGAGCAGTACTTC,few,TRBV12-2,TRBJ2-7,.
CASSYWDQETQYF,TGTGCCAGCAGTTACTGGGACCAAGAGACCCAGTACTTC,few,TRBV6-6,TRBJ2-5,.
CASSYGEGVRTDTQYF,TGTGCCAGCAGTTACGGTGAGGGAGTGAGGACAGATACGCAGTATTTT,.,TRBV6-5,TRBJ2-3,.
CASSPSSSGGTDTQYF,TGTGCCAGCAGTCCATCCTCTAGCGGGGGTACAGATACGCAGTATTTT,few,TRBV2,TRBJ2-3,TRBD2
CAWSRSRSYNEQFF,TGTGCCTGGAGCAGATCTAGATCTTACAATGAGCAGTTCTTC,few,TRBV30,TRBJ2-1,.
CASSLAGGHDTQYF,TGTGCCAGCAGCTTGGCAGGCGGGCACGATACGCAGTATTTT,many,TRBV5-6,TRBJ2-3,.
CATSDRTGTAFF,TGTGCCACCAGTGATCGGACAGGGACAGCTTTCTTT,few,TRBV24-1,TRBJ1-1,TRBD1
CASSLARLAVYEQYF,TGTGCCAGCAGCTTAGCGCGTCTAGCGGTATACGAGCAGTACTTC,large,TRBV7-2,TRBJ2-7,TRBD2
CSAHSGAHYGYTF,TGCAGTGCTCATTCCGGGGCCCACTATGGCTACACCTTC,.,TRBV20-1,TRBJ1-2,.
CASSLTGGSYNEQFF,TGTGCCAGCAGTTTAACGGGGGGATCCTACAATGAGCAGTTCTTC,many,TRBV12-3/TRBV12-4,TRBJ2-1,TRBD2
CASSLDSVGTEAFF,TGCGCCAGCAGCCTGGACAGCGTGGGGACTGAAGCTTTCTTT,many,TRBV5-1,TRBJ1-1,.
CASLPILAGEGYEQYF,TGTGCCAGCCTACCGATATTAGCGGGAGAAGGCTACGAGCAGTACTTC,many,TRBV27,TRBJ2-7,TRBD2
CASSLGLVNEQFF,TGTGCCAGCAGCTTAGGACTCGTGAATGAGCAGTTCTTC,.,TRBV11-2,TRBJ2-1,.
CSARLQGRNTEAFF,TGCAGTGCTAGATTACAGGGAAGGAACACTGAAGCTTTCTTT,many,TRBV20-1,TRBJ1-1,.
CASSRFDTGELFF,TGTGCCAGCTCTCGCTTCGACACCGGGGAGCTGTTTTTT,few,TRBV18,TRBJ2-2,.
CASSQGRTYEQYF,TGCGCCAGCAGCCAGGGACGTACCTACGAGCAGTACTTC,.,TRBV4-3,TRBJ2-7,.
CSARGSHTEAFF,TGCAGTGCTAGAGGCAGCCACACTGAAGCTTTCTTT,.,TRBV20-1,TRBJ1-1,.
CASSLMRSSYEQYF,TGTGCCAGCAGCTTAATGCGGAGCTCCTACGAGCAGTACTTC,many,TRBV7-2,TRBJ2-7,.
CASSLERTGVWEQYF,TGTGCCAGCAGTTTAGAACGGACAGGGGTCTGGGAGCAGTACTTC,.,TRBV12-3/TRBV12-4,TRBJ2-7,TRBD1
CSAYPWGADQAFF,TGCAGTGCTTACCCTTGGGGGGCTGATCAGGCTTTCTTT,.,TRBV20-1,TRBJ1-1,.
CASRMTGSVNQPQHF,TGTGCCAGTAGGATGACAGGGTCGGTTAATCAGCCCCAGCATTTT,few,TRBV19,TRBJ1-5,TRBD1
CCARDFGREDRTDTQYF,TGCTGTGCTAGAGATTTTGGGCGGGAGGACCGCACAGATACGCAGTATTTT,few,TRBV20-1,TRBJ2-3,TRBD2